A selection of T cell receptor beta chains follows, all from one sample in a study of blood T cells in healthy people across ages. TCRdb re-analysed the 5' RACE reads in MiXCR, keeping a single row per CDR3 protein. The data show more than 700,000 distinct CDR3 sequences, 35% to 60% seen once. Material: blood. The receptors were sampled from an elderly man in good health. Both conserved end residues are part of each CDR3. Each record gives: V gene, CDR3 protein.

TRBV5-1 | CASSLILGQGSEQYF
TRBV28 | CASSFGGDFQFF
TRBV5-1 | CASSPPRRQSYSATNEKLFF
TRBV5-1 | CASSLGSQRDTDTQYF
TRBV20-1 | CSARTSGRRSGANVLTF
TRBV24-1 | CATSNGQGWIYNEQFF
TRBV20-1 | CSAREGSIADTQYF
TRBV14 | CASSAGTGFREQFF
TRBV27 | CASSHRGAGGYTF
TRBV4-3 | CASSQERQGFYEQYF
TRBV9 | CASNLGMSGNQPQHF
TRBV6-2/TRBV6-3 | CATQREGPQPQHF
TRBV27 | CASRSAGGANQPQHF
TRBV7-2 | CASSVIGTSGYNEQFF
TRBV20-1 | CSARDRQGYQETQYF
TRBV5-1 | CASSRPDSENTEAFF
TRBV6-2/TRBV6-3 | CASSKGLFKNIQYF
TRBV27 | CASSPSTRTDTQYF
TRBV7-6 | CASSLLDRLAGVIDTQYF
TRBV7-2 | CASSSELAGANVLTF
TRBV7-9 | CASSHNGQGDEQYF
TRBV2 | CASSEIPAWTQYF
TRBV28 | CASSGVPGEQYF
TRBV5-1 | CASAPGGSVDTQYF
TRBV3-1 | CASMRPGANVLTF
TRBV6-1 | CASSDLLGGAKNIQYF
TRBV18 | CASLSGTSGPSTDTQYF
TRBV20-1 | CSAAPDTKGGGYTF
TRBV3-1 | CASSQGAGSVAFF
TRBV30 | CAWSRSNYGYTF
TRBV7-9 | CASSSPREGAHRGQYF
TRBV5-1 | CASSSDRIPFDEQYF
TRBV11-2 | CASSLDGGGRADTQYF
TRBV29-1 | CSVEDTLPNYGYTF
TRBV4-3 | CASSQVYSSNQPQHF
TRBV14 | CASSQDLAPPGETQFF
TRBV5-1 | CASSLGVDQETQYF
TRBV12-3/TRBV12-4 | CASSSLSPGQATQYF
TRBV7-9 | CASSFRGTEQFF
TRBV29-1 | CSVLGASGMAEQFF
TRBV7-3 | CASSAYLSTDTQYF
TRBV5-1 | CASSNGQGASGANVLTF
TRBV5-1 | CASSGTHQETQYF
TRBV2 | CASSEASGRYNEQFF
TRBV5-1 | CASSLMASGTDTQYF
TRBV7-2 | CASSLAVRLSNEQFF